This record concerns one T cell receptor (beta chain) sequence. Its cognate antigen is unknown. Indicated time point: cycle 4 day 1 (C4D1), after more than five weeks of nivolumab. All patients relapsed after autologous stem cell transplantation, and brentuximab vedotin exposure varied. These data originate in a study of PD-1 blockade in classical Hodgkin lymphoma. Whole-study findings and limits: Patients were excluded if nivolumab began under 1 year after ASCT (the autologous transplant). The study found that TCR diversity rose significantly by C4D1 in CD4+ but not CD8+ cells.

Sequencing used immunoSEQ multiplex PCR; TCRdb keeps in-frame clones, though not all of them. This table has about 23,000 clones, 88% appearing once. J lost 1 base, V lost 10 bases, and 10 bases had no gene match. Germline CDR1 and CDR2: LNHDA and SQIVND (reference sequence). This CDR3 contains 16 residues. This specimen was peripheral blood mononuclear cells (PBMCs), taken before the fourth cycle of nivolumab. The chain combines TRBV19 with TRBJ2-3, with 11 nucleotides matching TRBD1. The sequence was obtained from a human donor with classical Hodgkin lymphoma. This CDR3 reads CAKLRDRGSGTDTQYF. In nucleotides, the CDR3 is TGTGCCAAACTACGGGACAGGGGGTCTGGCACAGATACGCAGTATTTT.